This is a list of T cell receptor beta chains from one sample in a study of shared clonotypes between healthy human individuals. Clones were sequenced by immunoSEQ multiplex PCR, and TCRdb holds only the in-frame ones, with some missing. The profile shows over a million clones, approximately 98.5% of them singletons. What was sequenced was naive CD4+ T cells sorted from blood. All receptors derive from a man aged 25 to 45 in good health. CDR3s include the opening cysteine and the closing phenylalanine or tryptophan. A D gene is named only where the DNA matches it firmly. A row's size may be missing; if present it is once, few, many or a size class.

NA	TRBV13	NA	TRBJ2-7	CASNLHNSEQYF	TGTGCCAGCAACCTACATAATTCCGAGCAGTACTTC
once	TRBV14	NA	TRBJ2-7	CASSQAGKGRPRFVYEQYF	TGTGCCAGCAGCCAAGCTGGCAAAGGGCGGCCCCGTTTCGTCTACGAGCAGTACTTC
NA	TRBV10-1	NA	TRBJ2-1	CASSVSIGYNEQFF	TGCGCCAGCAGTGTGTCTATAGGCTACAATGAGCAGTTCTTC
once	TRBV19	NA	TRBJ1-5	CASSIDPRGPQHF	TGTGCCAGTAGTATAGACCCAAGGGGGCCCCAGCATTTT
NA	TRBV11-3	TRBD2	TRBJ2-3	CASSSGLATDTQYF	TGTGCCAGCAGTTCAGGACTAGCGACAGATACGCAGTATTTT
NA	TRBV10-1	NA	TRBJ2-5	CASSGTDQETQYF	TGCGCCAGCAGTGGGACGGACCAAGAGACCCAGTACTTC
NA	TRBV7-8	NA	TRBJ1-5	CASSLGRISNQPQHF	TGTGCCAGCAGCTTAGGCCGGATTAGCAATCAGCCCCAGCATTTT
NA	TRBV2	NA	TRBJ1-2	CASSGQPFYGYTF	TGTGCCAGCAGTGGCCAGCCTTTCTATGGCTACACCTTC
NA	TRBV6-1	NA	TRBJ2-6	CASSASGANVLTF	TGTGCCAGCAGTGCTTCTGGGGCCAACGTCCTGACTTTC
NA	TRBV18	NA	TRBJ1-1	CASSLRGVAEAFF	TGTGCCAGCTCACTACGGGGGGTCGCTGAAGCTTTCTTT
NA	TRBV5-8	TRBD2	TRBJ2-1	CASSGKRTSGSWNEQFF	TGTGCCAGCAGCGGCAAGAGGACTAGCGGGAGTTGGAATGAGCAGTTCTTC
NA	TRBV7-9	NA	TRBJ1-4	CASSYAREGSTKLFF	TGTGCCAGCAGCTATGCCAGGGAGGGAAGTACAAAACTGTTTTTT
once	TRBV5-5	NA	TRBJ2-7	CASSNYQATYEQYF	TGTGCCAGCAGCAACTACCAGGCAACCTACGAGCAGTACTTC
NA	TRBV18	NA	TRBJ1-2	CASSPLRESSYGYTF	TGTGCCAGCTCACCACTCCGGGAATCTAGCTATGGCTACACCTTC
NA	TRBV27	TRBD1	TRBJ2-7	CASSLSLDRGLREQYF	TGTGCCAGCAGTTTATCGCTGGACAGGGGGCTCAGGGAGCAGTACTTC
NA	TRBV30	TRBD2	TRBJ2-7	CAWSPFSGRANEQYF	TGTGCCTGGAGTCCCTTTAGCGGGAGGGCCAACGAGCAGTACTTC
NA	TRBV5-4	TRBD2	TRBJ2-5	CASSLTSGGQETQYF	TGTGCCAGCAGCCTGACTAGCGGGGGCCAAGAGACCCAGTACTTC
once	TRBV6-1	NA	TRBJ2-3	CASSEIGLLVRTDTQYF	TGTGCCAGCAGTGAAATCGGGTTGCTAGTGCGCACAGATACGCAGTATTTT
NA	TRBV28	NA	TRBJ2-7	CASSFGGPAYEQYF	TGTGCCAGCAGTTTCGGGGGGCCGGCCTACGAGCAGTACTTC
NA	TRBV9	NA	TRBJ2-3	CASSTRGGKPIDTQYF	TGTGCCAGCAGCACGCGGGGCGGGAAACCGATAGATACGCAGTATTTT
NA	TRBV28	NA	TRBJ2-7	CASSLLWSSYEQYF	TGTGCCAGCAGTTTGCTTTGGAGCTCCTACGAGCAGTACTTC